These 22 T cell receptor beta chains were sequenced from one sample in a study of blood T cell repertoires in COVID-19. Assay used: immunoSEQ multiplex PCR; TCRdb lists only in-frame clones, some missing. Among roughly 60,000 clones listed, around 80% were seen once. Input material: peripheral blood. The receptors shown here come from a woman aged 60 to 75 with acute or convalescent COVID-19.

The rearrangement joins TRBV18 to TRBJ1-3, with D tentatively TRBD1 (5 bases). Germline assignment: CDR1 KGHSH and CDR2 LQKENI. V was shortened by 1 base and J by 3 bases, with 13 bases between the two germline ends. The CDR3 runs 16 residues. The CDR3, as DNA: TGTGCCAGCTCACCACGTCAAACAGGCCTTGGAAACACCATATATTTT. Residues: CASSPRQTGLGNTIYF.

This CDR3 reads CASSLWGTKQPQHF. CDR3 nucleotide sequence: TGTGCCAGCAGCCTGTGGGGGACAAAACAGCCCCAGCATTTT. The genes are TRBV5-4 and TRBJ1-5; TRBD1 is a possible D gene (6 bases). V gave up 4 bases and J gave up 7 bases, with 15 bases separating them. The CDR3 sequence is 14 residues long. Looked up from germline, CDR1 is SGHNT and CDR2 is YYREEE (reference sequence).

This chain links TRBV4-1 with TRBJ2-7; D is ambiguous. Germline CDR1 reads MGHRA; CDR2 reads YSYEKL. V was shortened by 4 bases and J by 0 bases, with 10 bases between the two germline ends. This CDR3 spans 14 amino acids. The CDR3 loop is CASSLTEGSYEQYF. The DNA for the CDR3 is TGCGCCAGCAGCCTGACTGAAGGCTCCTACGAGCAGTACTTC.

V usage is TRBV11-2 and J usage is TRBJ1-1, with 8 bases matching TRBD1. J was trimmed by 1 base and V by 1 base; bases with no gene match: 11. Germline V gene sequence: CDR1 SGHAT, CDR2 FQNNGV. CDR3 size: 18 residues. The CDR3 here is CASSLGDRTWARNTEAFF. The CDR3 DNA follows: TGTGCCAGCAGCTTAGGGGACAGGACCTGGGCCCGGAACACTGAAGCTTTCTTT.

This chain connects TRBV27 to TRBJ2-3; 7 nucleotides match TRBD2. The V segment lost 4 bases and the J segment 0 bases; nucleotides outside the gene matches: 4. This CDR3 comprises 15 residues. Germline lookup yields CDR1 MNHEY and CDR2 SMNVEV (reference sequence). The CDR3 nucleotides are TGTGCCAGCAGTTCGTGGGGGGGAAGCACAGATACGCAGTATTTT. This codes for CASSSWGGSTDTQYF.

This clone appeared a single time. The chain combines TRBV6-4 with TRBJ2-3; TRBD2 agrees at 14 bases. V shed 0 bases, J shed 5 bases, and the junction held 1 base outside the gene matches. Germline loops: CDR1 MRHNA, CDR2 SNTAGT. This CDR3 comprises 16 residues. The CDR3 bases are TGTGCCAGCAGTGACTCGACTAGCGGGGGGGTAGATACGCAGTATTTT. Translation gives CASSDSTSGGVDTQYF.

The chain has TRBV5-1 and TRBJ2-3; 7 bases line up with TRBD2. Germline V lookup: CDR1 SGHRS, CDR2 YFSETQ. The length of the CDR3 is 14 residues. Trimming cost V 0 bases and J 5 bases; bases outside gene matches: 3. CDR3 DNA sequence: TGCGCCAGCAGCTTGGAGCGGGGAGTAGATACGCAGTATTTT. As protein: CASSLERGVDTQYF.

This chain joins TRBV3-1 (or the pseudogene TRBV3-2) and TRBJ1-2; the D gene is possibly TRBD1 (5 bases). The CDR3 is 14 residues long. V lost 0 bases to trimming and J lost 7 bases, with 12 bases between them. Germline values: CDR1 LGHDT, CDR2 YNNKEL (reference sequence). Here the CDR3 DNA reads TGTGCCAGCAGCCAAGAAGGGGCCCTCCCTGGCTACACCTTC. As protein: CASSQEGALPGYTF.

V is TRBV6-6 and J is TRBJ1-2; D perhaps matches TRBD1 (5 bases). V lost 5 bases to trimming and J lost 8 bases, with 21 bases between them. The germline gives CDR1 MNHNY, CDR2 SVGAGI (reference sequence). The CDR3 consists of 15 residues. In DNA form, the CDR3 reads TGTGCCAGCAGTCCTACTTCTGGGGCGGTAAGCGGCTACACCTTC. This translates into CASSPTSGAVSGYTF.

V gene TRBV15 combines with J gene TRBJ2-2; 11 nucleotides line up with TRBD2. The CDR3 length is 17 residues. The trim removed 0 bases at V and 5 bases at J, leaving 5 bases unmatched. The germline V gene encodes CDR1 LNHNV and CDR2 YYDKDF (reference sequence). Here the CDR3 DNA reads TGTGCCACCAGCAGAGATGAGCTAGCGGGGGGAACCGGGGAGCTGTTTTTT. Its translation: CATSRDELAGGTGELFF.

This chain links TRBV20-1 with TRBJ2-6; 10 positions match TRBD2. Per the germline V gene, CDR1 is DFQATT and CDR2 is SNEGSKA (reference sequence). V lost 3 bases and J lost 2; bases outside the gene matches: 4. The CDR3 is 16 amino acids. CDR3 protein: CSASLGLAAGANVLTF. The CDR3, as DNA: TGCAGTGCTAGTCTTGGACTAGCGGCTGGGGCCAACGTCCTGACTTTC.

The V gene is TRBV27, the J gene TRBJ2-3, with TRBD2 matching 12 bases. CDR3 length: 17 residues. Unmatched junction bases numbered 8, after V lost 5 bases and J lost 2 bases. Germline values: CDR1 MNHEY, CDR2 SMNVEV (reference sequence). CDR3 residues: CASSRAGLAGPTDTQYF. The CDR3 coding sequence is TGTGCCAGCAGTAGGGCCGGACTAGCGGGGCCCACAGATACGCAGTATTTT.

This chain joins TRBV18 and TRBJ2-4, with a tentative D call TRBD1 (5 bases). The CDR3 is made up of 16 amino acids. Germline V gene data show CDR1 as KGHSH and CDR2 as LQKENI. V dropped 3 bases and J dropped 5 bases, with 17 bases sitting between them. The CDR3 nucleotides read TGTGCCAGCTCACCCCGAAGCAGGGTTCCCCAAAACATTCAGTACTTC. Its translation is CASSPRSRVPQNIQYF.

The chain is built from TRBV5-1 and TRBJ1-1; no firm D call. The CDR3 extends over 14 amino acids. Germline CDR1 and CDR2: SGHRS and YFSETQ. V was clipped by 1 base and J by 1 base, with 8 bases between them. The CDR3 region is CASSLSAGNTEAFF. The CDR3 DNA reads TGCGCCAGCAGCTTGTCAGCAGGGAACACTGAAGCTTTCTTT.

A few counts support this clone. The gene calls are TRBV5-6 and TRBJ1-5; possible D gene TRBD1, 5 bases. V lost 4 bases and J 6 bases, leaving 20 bases between the germline ends. This CDR3 has 16 residues. Germline V CDR1 and CDR2: SGHDT, YYEEEE. CDR3 nucleotides: TGTGCCAGCAGCCGCCCGGAGAAGGGGATAGCTCAGCCCCAGCATTTT. It encodes CASSRPEKGIAQPQHF. The full variable domain, completed using reference TRBV5-6 and TRBJ1-5, is DAGVTQSPTHLIKTRGQQVTLRCSPKSGHDTVSWYQQALGQGPQFIFQYYEEEERQRGNFPDRFSGHQFPNYSSELNVNALLLGDSALYLCASSRPEKGIAQPQHFGDGTRLSIL.

The chain is built from TRBV5-6 and TRBJ1-2, with D possibly being TRBD1 (6 bases). V was clipped by 7 bases and J by 7 bases, with 17 bases between them. Germline V gene sequence: CDR1 SGHDT, CDR2 YYEEEE. The CDR3 extends over 13 amino acids. The CDR3 protein is CASLTGNLGGYTF. CDR3 DNA sequence: TGTGCCAGCCTAACAGGGAACCTCGGTGGCTACACCTTC. The complete variable domain, with remaining parts taken from reference TRBV5-6 and TRBJ1-2, reads DAGVTQSPTHLIKTRGQQVTLRCSPKSGHDTVSWYQQALGQGPQFIFQYYEEEERQRGNFPDRFSGHQFPNYSSELNVNALLLGDSALYLCASLTGNLGGYTFGSGTRLTVV.

The chain is built from TRBV30 and TRBJ1-2; 8 bases are shared with TRBD1. CDR1 is GTSNPN and CDR2 is SVGIG in the germline V gene (reference sequence). CDR3 length: 15 residues. V trimming: 2 bases; J trimming: 1 base; junction bases outside the gene matches: 6. The CDR3 DNA reads as TGTGCCTGGAGTCCACTCGACAGGGGTAACTATGGCTACACCTTC. It specifies CAWSPLDRGNYGYTF.

The chain carries TRBV18 and TRBJ1-1; 9 nucleotides agree with TRBD1. V was pared by 3 bases and J by 0 bases, with 5 bases of the junction left unmatched. CDR3 size: 16 residues. Germline CDR1 reads KGHSH; CDR2 reads LQKENI. CDR3 in DNA: TGTGCCAGCTCACCGGCACAGGGGGCAGTGAACACTGAAGCTTTCTTT. As protein: CASSPAQGAVNTEAFF. Full variable domain (rest looked up from reference TRBV18 and TRBJ1-1): NAGVMQNPRHLVRRRGQEARLRCSPMKGHSHVYWYRQLPEEGLKFMVYLQKENIIDESGMPKERFSAEFPKEGPSILRIQQVVRGDSAAYFCASSPAQGAVNTEAFFGQGTRLTVV.

This clone occurred once. J is TRBJ2-2 and V is TRBV10-3; D is possibly TRBD1 (7 bases). Trimming took 7 bases from V and 4 from J, leaving 13 bases between them. This CDR3 comprises 14 residues. The germline V gene encodes CDR1 ENHRY and CDR2 SYGVKD. The DNA for the CDR3 is TGTGCCATCAAGGGGCAGGGGGGCACCGGGGAGCTGTTTTTT. Its protein is CAIKGQGGTGELFF.

This chain uses TRBV2 with TRBJ1-1, with a possible D match to TRBD1 (6 bases). The V gene's germline CDR1 is SNHLY and CDR2 FYNNEI. With 7 bases removed from V and 4 bases from J, the gap between germline ends came to 13 bases. The CDR3 is 13 amino acids. The CDR3 loop reads CASTSGRGTEAFF. CDR3 DNA sequence: TGTGCCAGCACTTCGGGCAGGGGCACTGAAGCTTTCTTT.

The chain couples TRBV6-5 to TRBJ2-1; no firm D call. The CDR3 runs 14 residues. Between the trimmed V and J ends, which lost 2 bases and 5 bases, there was a span of 10 bases. The germline gives CDR1 MNHEY, CDR2 SVGAGI. Here the CDR3 reads CASSYPGPNNEQFF. The DNA for the CDR3 is TGTGCCAGCAGTTACCCGGGTCCGAACAATGAGCAGTTCTTC.

This chain connects TRBV7-2 to TRBJ1-6; maybe TRBD1 (5 bases). Germline V lookup: CDR1 SGHTA, CDR2 FQGNSA. CDR3 length equals 18 residues. V was pared by 2 bases and J by 0 bases, with 14 bases between. The chain's CDR3 is CASSLRDSGTSYNSPLHF. For the CDR3, the DNA is TGTGCCAGCAGCTTACGCGACAGTGGTACCTCCTATAATTCACCCCTCCACTTT.